This T cell receptor (beta chain) is drawn from a study of T cell responses to AZD1222 COVID-19 vaccine. The study, taken as a whole, reports: Reportedly, close to half of spike-specific TCRs are directed against unmutated variant regions. Mostly white British, mostly female donors; authors suggested clonal diversity may be underestimated. Two AZD1222 administrations were followed by greater Spike-specific TCR breadth and depth.

Method: immunoSEQ multiplex PCR; TCRdb's copy keeps in-frame clones and lacks some. Of some 150,000 clones detected, approximately 86% appear once; the ten largest clones hold 4.5% to 5.5%. A remark on this clone: The antigen remains undetermined.

Sequencing used peripheral blood, obtained 28 days after the second dose of the MenACWY control vaccine. This sequence was found in an adult who received the MenACWY meningococcal vaccine as a control.

The CDR3 here is CASSRRPGQQFF. Here the CDR3 DNA reads TGTGCCAGCAGCCGACGCCCGGGACAGCAGTTCTTC. The V and J genes are TRBV7-2 and TRBJ2-1; perhaps D is TRBD1 or TRBD2 (5 bases each). Per germline, CDR1 SGHTA and CDR2 FQGNSA. CDR3 length: 12 residues. The V end was cut by 5 bases, the J end by 11 bases, with 13 bases between.